These 28 T cell receptor beta chains originate from one sample sequenced in a study of blood T cell repertoires in COVID-19. Assay: immunoSEQ multiplex PCR; the TCRdb copy retains only in-frame clones and omits some. The sample records approximately 150,000 clones, around 90% being singletons. The sample taken for sequencing was peripheral blood. The receptors derive from a woman in her forties or fifties with acute or convalescent COVID-19.

The table lists this clone with a count of one. The chain joins TRBV5-4 to TRBJ1-1; possibly TRBD1 for D (6 bases). Looked up from germline, CDR1 is SGHNT and CDR2 is YYREEE (reference sequence). Deletions cut 5 bases from V and 1 base from J, with 21 bases between. The CDR3 is made up of 17 amino acids. The CDR3 here is CASRPGGAGQSNTEAFF. CDR3 coding DNA: TGTGCCAGCAGACCCGGGGGGGCAGGGCAATCGAACACTGAAGCTTTCTTT.

The chain links TRBV7-3 to TRBJ1-6; D might be TRBD1 (6 bases). The V gene's germline CDR1 is SGHTA and CDR2 FQGTGA. The CDR3 sequence is 13 residues long. Trimming left V 4 bases short and J 9 bases short, with 10 bases between. CDR3 residues: CASSWLGASPLHF. For the CDR3, the DNA is TGTGCCAGCAGCTGGTTGGGGGCTTCACCCCTCCACTTT.

The chain uses TRBV12-3 or TRBV12-4 and TRBJ1-2; possible D gene TRBD1, 5 bases. Trimming removed 3 bases from V and 1 base from J, with 6 bases in between. The length of the CDR3 is 13 residues. CDR3 sequence (DNA): TGTGCCAGCAGTTTCAGGGATAACTATGGCTACACCTTC. It encodes CASSFRDNYGYTF.

The gene calls are TRBV7-2 and TRBJ1-2; D is uncertain. Trimming cost V 3 bases and J 1 base, with 9 bases left between them. The CDR3 contains 14 residues. Per the germline V gene, CDR1 is SGHTA and CDR2 is FQGNSA. CDR3 protein: CASSLSDFNYGYTF. In DNA, the CDR3 is TGTGCCAGCAGCTTGTCGGACTTTAACTATGGCTACACCTTC. Together with reference TRBV7-2 and TRBJ1-2, the CDR3 gives the full variable domain: GAGVSQSPSNKVTEKGKDVELRCDPISGHTALYWYRQSLGQGLEFLIYFQGNSAPDKSGLPSDRFSAERTGGSVSTLTIQRTQQEDSAVYLCASSLSDFNYGYTFGSGTRLTVV.

Notes on this clone: An end of the junction does not agree with germline; a read error may underlie this. The rearrangement joins TRBV2 to TRBJ2-3; no clear D. The CDR3 runs to 15 residues. Germline CDR1 SNHLY, CDR2 FYNNEI. The CDR3: CASREDFTSTDTQYF. In DNA, the CDR3 is TGTGCCAGCAGAGAAGACTTTACTAGCACAGATACGCAGTATTTT. The complete variable domain, with remaining parts taken from reference TRBV2 and TRBJ2-3, reads EPEVTQTPSHQVTQMGQEVILRCVPISNHLYFYWYRQILGQKVEFLVSFYNNEISEKSEIFDDQFSVERPDGSNFTLKIRSTKLEDSAMYFCASREDFTSTDTQYFGPGTRLTVL.

CDR3 protein: CASSLAGISSYNEQFF. The DNA for the CDR3 is TGTGCCAGCAGCTTGGCGGGGATAAGCTCCTACAATGAGCAGTTCTTC. The chain employs TRBV7-8 and TRBJ2-1; D is possibly TRBD2 (6 bases). Germline loops: CDR1 SGHVS, CDR2 FQNEAQ. V lost 3 bases and J lost 0, with 12 bases in between. The CDR3 contains 16 residues.

V usage is TRBV14 and J usage is TRBJ1-4, with 10 bases identical to TRBD1. With V trimmed by 3 bases and J by 0 bases, 4 bases remained unmatched. The CDR3 covers 17 residues. CDR1 is SGHDN and CDR2 is FVKESK in the germline V gene. DNA for the CDR3: TGTGCCAGCAGCCAGGGACAGGGGACCGCAACTAATGAAAAACTGTTTTTT. Protein sequence: CASSQGQGTATNEKLFF.

The V call is TRBV10-1, the J call TRBJ2-1; 10 positions match TRBD2. Germline assignment: CDR1 WNHNN and CDR2 SYGVQD (reference sequence). The ends lost 3 bases at V and 3 bases at J; junction bases unmatched: 5. The CDR3 sequence is 16 residues long. The CDR3 here is CASSDLASGSYNEQFF. The CDR3 DNA follows: TGCGCCAGCAGTGACCTGGCTAGCGGGAGCTACAATGAGCAGTTCTTC.

The chain employs TRBV5-6 and TRBJ2-7; TRBD2 matches 11 bases. Germline CDR1 SGHDT, CDR2 YYEEEE. There are 17 residues in the CDR3. The J segment lost 2 bases and the V segment lost 0 bases, leaving 7 bases of the junction unmatched. CDR3 bases: TGTGCCAGCAGCTTGGCCTTAGCGGGAGGGGTGGCCTACGAGCAGTACTTC. Translated: CASSLALAGGVAYEQYF.

This clone came up a few times. The CDR3 spells CASSSGTSGGALETQYF. For the CDR3, the DNA is TGTGCCAGCAGCTCCGGGACTAGCGGGGGGGCCCTCGAGACCCAGTACTTC. The chain couples TRBV4-2 to TRBJ2-5, with 16 bases that match TRBD2. Germline loops: CDR1 LGHNA, CDR2 YNFKEQ. The CDR3 length is 17 residues. V trimming: 5 bases; J trimming: 5 bases; junction bases outside the gene matches: 8.

This chain links TRBV9 with TRBJ1-2, with D possibly matching TRBD1 (5 bases). CDR3 length equals 12 residues. The V end was cut by 5 bases, the J end by 3 bases, with 8 bases between. CDR1 and CDR2 from the germline V gene are SGDLS and YYNGEE. The CDR3 loop reads CASRGEHYGYTF. The CDR3 coding sequence is TGTGCCAGCAGAGGGGAACACTATGGCTACACCTTC. Variable domain in full (rest from reference TRBV9 and TRBJ1-2): DSGVTQTPKHLITATGQRVTLRCSPRSGDLSVYWYQQSLDQGLQFLIQYYNGEERAKGNILERFSAQQFPDLHSELNLSSLELGDSALYFCASRGEHYGYTFGSGTRLTVV.

The V and J genes are TRBV2 and TRBJ2-7; D remains ambiguous. V lost 8 bases and J lost 4, with 15 bases in between. The germline V gene has CDR1 SNHLY and CDR2 FYNNEI. The CDR3 extends over 13 amino acids. The CDR3 region is CASELVGPYEQYF. The DNA for the CDR3 is TGTGCCAGCGAGCTGGTTGGGCCTTACGAGCAGTACTTC.

The rearrangement links TRBV6-5 to TRBJ1-2; unclear D gene. Germline V CDR1 and CDR2: MNHEY, SVGAGI. Deletions cut 2 bases from V and 4 bases from J, with 8 bases between. The CDR3 totals 13 residues. CDR3 DNA: TGTGCCAGCAGTTACACACTAACCTATGGCTACACCTTC. Residues: CASSYTLTYGYTF.

The chain is built from TRBV6-5 and TRBJ1-6, with D unresolved. Germline loops: CDR1 MNHEY, CDR2 SVGAGI. The CDR3 has 13 amino acids. V gave up 4 bases and J gave up 7 bases, with 8 bases separating them. The CDR3 coding sequence is TGTGCCAGCAGTTCCTATCTAAATTCACCCCTCCACTTT. It encodes CASSSYLNSPLHF.

This chain joins TRBV14 and TRBJ2-7, with a tentative D call TRBD2 (6 bases). Germline values: CDR1 SGHDN, CDR2 FVKESK. The CDR3 has 14 residues. The V end was cut by 4 bases, the J end by 4 bases, with 14 bases between. CDR3 protein: CASSPLDGSYEQYF. Written as DNA, the CDR3 is TGTGCCAGCAGCCCCCTCGACGGGAGTTACGAGCAGTACTTC.

The chain employs TRBV29-1 and TRBJ2-1, with TRBD2 matching over 12 bases. V dropped 7 bases and J dropped 6; count of bases not matched to a gene: 4. CDR3 length: 13 amino acids. Germline assignment: CDR1 SQVTM and CDR2 ANQGSEA. The chain's CDR3 is CSGRLAGVNEQFF. The CDR3 region has the DNA TGCAGCGGGAGACTAGCGGGAGTCAATGAGCAGTTCTTC.

The chain is built from TRBV11-2 and TRBJ1-1, with D unclear. The V end was cut by 4 bases, the J end by 7 bases, with 19 bases between. This CDR3 spans 15 amino acids. The germline V gene has CDR1 SGHAT and CDR2 FQNNGV. In DNA, the CDR3 is TGTGCCAGCAGCTACCTGGGCCATCTAAGTGGTGAAGCTTTCTTT. This sequence encodes CASSYLGHLSGEAFF.

The CDR3 protein is CASSPDRGEKLFF. CDR3 coding DNA: TGTGCCAGCAGTCCTGACAGGGGAGAAAAACTGTTTTTT. The chain is built from TRBV27 and TRBJ1-4; 8 bases are shared with TRBD1. There are 13 residues in the CDR3. Unmatched junction bases numbered 4, after V lost 5 bases and J lost 8 bases. The V gene's germline CDR1 is MNHEY and CDR2 SMNVEV (reference sequence). Supplemented by reference TRBV27 and TRBJ1-4, the full variable domain reads EAQVTQNPRYLITVTGKKLTVTCSQNMNHEYMSWYRQDPGLGLRQIYYSMNVEVTDKGDVPEGYKVSRKEKRNFPLILESPSPNQTSLYFCASSPDRGEKLFFGSGTQLSVL.

This clone was observed a few times. This sequence joins TRBV9 and TRBJ2-3, with 7 bases fitting TRBD1. V was clipped by 0 bases and J by 3 bases; unmatched bases: 4. The CDR3 is 15 residues long. CDR1 and CDR2 (germline): SGDLS, YYNGEE. CDR3 protein: CASSVVTGITDTQYF. The CDR3 DNA is TGTGCCAGCAGCGTAGTGACAGGGATTACAGATACGCAGTATTTT.

The rearrangement joins TRBV5-1 to TRBJ2-3; 8 nucleotides line up with TRBD2. Trimming removed 3 bases from V and 1 base from J; junction bases left unmatched: 7. The germline V gene has CDR1 SGHRS and CDR2 YFSETQ. CDR3 length equals 16 residues. CDR3 protein: CASSSVSRGGTDTQYF. Here the CDR3 DNA reads TGCGCCAGCAGCTCCGTCTCGCGGGGGGGCACAGATACGCAGTATTTT.

The chain joins TRBV19 to TRBJ1-4; no definite D call. The CDR3 sequence is 14 residues long. V dropped 6 bases and J dropped 3 bases, with 11 bases sitting between them. From germline, CDR1 is LNHDA and CDR2 SQIVND (reference sequence). The DNA of the CDR3 is TGTGCCAGTAGGGACTGGGGTCCTAATGAAAAACTGTTTTTT. Amino acids: CASRDWGPNEKLFF.

The chain is built from TRBV6-5 and TRBJ2-7; possible D gene TRBD2, 6 bases. The V gene's germline CDR1 is MNHEY and CDR2 SVGAGI. The CDR3 is made up of 16 amino acids. V was clipped by 4 bases and J by 3 bases, with 19 bases between them. CDR3 residues: CASSFDQRDSGYEQYF. CDR3 DNA: TGTGCCAGCAGTTTTGATCAACGGGACTCAGGCTACGAGCAGTACTTC.

In its sample, this clone was seen once. The chain is built from TRBV19 and TRBJ2-6; TRBD2 matches 8 bases. The junction had 10 bases not matched to a gene; V was cut back by 4 bases and J by 2 bases. Germline V gives CDR1 LNHDA, CDR2 SQIVND (reference sequence). The CDR3 loop spans 18 amino acids. This chain's CDR3 is CASSSGPGGRAGANVLTF. In DNA form, the CDR3 reads TGTGCCAGTAGTAGTGGCCCGGGGGGGCGAGCTGGGGCCAACGTCCTGACTTTC.

The chain is built from TRBV10-3 and TRBJ1-5; TRBD1 might be the D (5 bases). The CDR3 spans 17 residues. Trimming cost V 0 bases and J 1 base, with 13 bases left between them. Germline V lookup: CDR1 ENHRY, CDR2 SYGVKD. CDR3 in amino acids: CAISESAGRNSNQPQHF. The CDR3 nucleotides are TGTGCCATCAGTGAGTCGGCGGGACGGAACAGCAATCAGCCCCAGCATTTT.

This clone was detected only once. The chain employs TRBV24-1 and TRBJ1-1; the D gene is possibly TRBD1 (5 bases). CDR3 length: 15 residues. The germline V gene has CDR1 KGHDR and CDR2 SFDVKD. Trimming left V 5 bases short and J 3 bases short, with 15 bases between. The CDR3 is CATSAGDLGDTEAFF. DNA of the CDR3: TGTGCCACCAGTGCCGGGGACTTGGGGGACACTGAAGCTTTCTTT.

The chain is built from TRBV3-1 (or the pseudogene TRBV3-2) and TRBJ2-5, with TRBD2 matching over 12 bases. With V trimmed by 2 bases and J by 4 bases, 8 bases remained unmatched. The germline CDR1 and CDR2 sequences are LGHDT and YNNKEL (reference sequence). The CDR3 is made up of 17 amino acids. Written as DNA, the CDR3 is TGTGCCAGCAGCCAATCTAGCGGGAGGGCTCGGGGAGAGACCCAGTACTTC. It is translated as CASSQSSGRARGETQYF.

The V call is TRBV28, the J call TRBJ2-6; D gene uncertain. The CDR3 runs 15 residues. Trimming stripped 10 bases from V and 0 bases from J, with 13 bases between. Germline V gene data show CDR1 as MDHEN and CDR2 as SYDVKM. In DNA, the CDR3 is TGTGCCACAGGTCCCCTAAGCTCTGGGGCCAACGTCCTGACTTTC. Protein: CATGPLSSGANVLTF.

This clone has just one count. The chain employs TRBV11-1 and TRBJ2-4; D call uncertain. This CDR3 has 13 residues. Trimming stripped 7 bases from V and 5 bases from J, with 12 bases between. Germline V CDR1 and CDR2: SGHAT, FQDESV (reference sequence). CDR3 residues: CASTPGLENIQYF. The DNA of the CDR3 is TGTGCCAGCACCCCTGGCTTGGAAAACATTCAGTACTTC. The whole variable domain, remainder taken from reference TRBV11-1 and TRBJ2-4, is EAEVAQSPRYKITEKSQAVAFWCDPISGHATLYWYRQILGQGPELLVQFQDESVVDDSQLPKDRFSAERLKGVDSTLKIQPAELGDSAMYLCASTPGLENIQYFGAGTRLSVL.